This T cell receptor (beta chain) was found in a study of cytomegalovirus exposure and HLA in healthy donors. Study-wide results and caveats: Most CMV-associated TCR beta chains were later found to appear HLA-restricted.

With 60 Vbeta and 13 Jbeta primers, the PCR was carried out. Original analysis: Among the unique TCR beta chains that a later analysis counted, about 81 million in all, around 11 million were shared. Libraries were prepared by immunoSEQ multiplex PCR; TCRdb keeps only in-frame clonotypes and omits some of them. The DNA gave D and trimming, while V, J and clone size come from that table. The sample consists of roughly 180,000 clones, 77% of them appearing once. Germline loops: CDR1 MNHNY, CDR2 SVGAGI (reference sequence). The CDR3 runs 16 residues. The ends were cut back, 2 bases at V and 1 base at J, with 14 bases in the middle. Details on this clone: Its antigen is undetermined.

The sequencing sample was made of PBMCs. This receptor was obtained from a man between 18 and 29 years old in good health and CMV-seronegative. The chain combines TRBV6-6 with TRBJ1-1, with D unresolved. CDR3 nucleotides: TGTGCCAGCAGTTACAACCCACAGACCTCGAACACTGAAGCTTTCTTT. Translation gives CASSYNPQTSNTEAFF.